This TCR beta chain comes out of a study of T-cell memory formation after mild COVID-19. Study-wide background: Most TCR clusters belonged to a single donor.

TCRdb re-derived calls from the 5' RACE reads in MiXCR, one entry per CDR3 protein. The repertoire includes fewer than 550,000 distinct CDR3 sequences, 15% to 20% of them detected once, and around 9.2% sits in the top ten. The CDR3 has 13 amino acids. The ends were cut back, 3 bases at V and 4 bases at J, with 10 bases in the middle. Germline V gene lookup returns CDR1 DFQATT and CDR2 SNEGSKA (reference sequence). As regards this clonotype: Its antigen is currently unknown.

Study-level findings and limits: The CD4+ clones that contracted clustered mainly within CM and EM, and the CD8+ clones concentrated in EMRA.

The receptor was isolated from an adult woman who had mild COVID-19 (a few samples of this study predate the infection). Cell type and time point are not known. The J gene is TRBJ1-5, the V gene TRBV20-1, with D hard to call. Material for sequencing was PBMCs or a T cell subset sorted from them (not recorded which). The DNA of the CDR3 is TGCAGTGCTAGCCCTAAGATTAATCAGCCCCAGCATTTT. It encodes CSASPKINQPQHF.